Presented here are 26 T cell receptor beta chains from one specimen sequenced in a study of blood T cells in healthy people across ages. The authors ran a second PCR of about 6 to 12 cycles using a sample-barcoded 5' primer and a J-beta primer mix. TCRdb processed the 5' RACE reads anew with MiXCR; each CDR3 protein has one entry. The sample includes around 870,000 distinct CDR3 sequences, around 26% of them seen just once. Sequenced input: blood. All receptors derive from a woman of 80 years or more in good health.

As to this clonotype: A junction boundary mismatches the germline segment, possibly from a read error. This chain joins TRBV3-1 and TRBJ1-2; 7 nucleotides align to TRBD1. The CDR3 sequence is 14 residues long. Germline values: CDR1 LGHDT, CDR2 YNNKEL (reference sequence). The CDR3 bases are TGTGCCGGCAGGCAGACAGGGTCCCGGGGTGGCTACACCTTC. As protein: CAGRQTGSRGGYTF.

The CDR3 coding sequence is TGTGCCGTCCTGAATGGGGGATTGAACACTGAAGCTTTCTTT. Translated: CAVLNGGLNTEAFF. The V call is TRBV6-1, the J call TRBJ1-1; D might be TRBD1 (5 bases). CDR3 size: 14 residues. Deletions cut 11 bases from V and 0 bases from J, with 16 bases between. Germline V gene sequence: CDR1 MNHNS, CDR2 SASEGT.

This clonotype was counted ten times or more. V is TRBV4-3 and J is TRBJ2-4; TRBD2 is a possible D gene (5 bases). Looked up from germline, CDR1 is LGHNA and CDR2 is YSLEER. Deletions cut 1 base from V and 8 bases from J, with 21 bases between. The length of the CDR3 is 17 residues. CDR3 sequence: CASSQGYRRGSLDIQYF. The CDR3 nucleotides are TGCGCCAGCAGCCAAGGGTACCGTAGAGGGAGTTTGGACATTCAGTACTTC.

A word on this clonotype: A read error may account for a junction end that differs from germline. V is TRBV24-1 and J is TRBJ2-1, with 8 bases aligning to TRBD1. The CDR3 is made up of 16 amino acids. Germline-derived CDR1 and CDR2 are KGHDR and SFDVKD. The CDR3 region has the DNA TGTGTCACCAGTCATCGGACAGGGAGCTCCTACAATGAGCAGTTCTTC. This gives the protein CVTSHRTGSSYNEQFF.

The CDR3 loop reads CASSPGTHQPQHF. CDR3 in DNA: TGTGCCAGCAGCCCTGGGACTCATCAGCCCCAGCATTTT. The chain couples TRBV27 to TRBJ1-5; D is perhaps TRBD1 (5 bases). V shed 6 bases and J shed 5 bases, with 11 bases lying between them. The CDR3 covers 13 residues. CDR1 and CDR2 from the germline V gene are MNHEY and SMNVEV (reference sequence).

Comment on this clonotype: Given a much more abundant clone one base away, this may be a read error. This chain joins TRBV27 and TRBJ2-3, with 9 bases that match TRBD1. CDR3 length: 16 residues. Germline trimming cut 8 bases from V and 4 bases from J; bases unmatched to any gene: 13. Germline-derived CDR1 and CDR2 are MNHEY and SMNVEV (reference sequence). CDR3 DNA sequence: TGTGCCAGCGCCTTGTTCGGGACAGGGATGGCAGATACGCAGTATTTT. Amino acid sequence: CASALFGTGMADTQYF.

This clonotype has only a few counts. Relative to the germline gene, one junction end is altered; a read error may explain this. The chain recombines TRBV11-2 with TRBJ2-3; the D is unclear. The CDR3 is 14 amino acids. Germline CDR1 SGHAT, CDR2 FQNNGV. This CDR3 reads CASSLSTRTDTQYF. In DNA, the CDR3 is TGCGCCAGCAGCCTCTCGACACGTACAGATACGCAGTATTTT.

Worth noting for this clonotype: This clone may be a read error of a much larger clone one base away. The J gene is TRBJ2-5, the V gene TRBV20-1; possibly TRBD1 or TRBD2 for D (6 bases each). Germline CDR1 DFQATT, CDR2 SNEGSKA (reference sequence). The CDR3 spans 13 residues. Between the trimmed V and J ends, which lost 3 bases and 11 bases, there was a span of 19 bases. Here the CDR3 DNA reads TGCAGTGCTAGTTGGGGGGCTTTCAATGAGCAGTACTTC. It codes for CSASWGAFNEQYF.

This clonotype was counted ten times or more. The genes are TRBV6-2 or TRBV6-3 and TRBJ2-5; D ambiguous. The V and J ends lost 2 bases and 2 bases respectively, with 6 bases between them. Germline V gene sequence: CDR1 MNHEY, CDR2 SVGEGT. The CDR3 totals 13 residues. CDR3 nucleotide sequence: TGTGCCAGCAGTTACGGGGTACAAGAGACCCAGTACTTC. This sequence encodes CASSYGVQETQYF.

The table lists this clonotype with many counts. CDR3 nucleotides: TGTGCCAGCAGCCAAGATGTCGGAGACTATGGCTACACCTTC. Its translation is CASSQDVGDYGYTF. The rearrangement joins TRBV3-1 to TRBJ1-2, with unresolved D. Germline V lookup: CDR1 LGHDT, CDR2 YNNKEL (reference sequence). The CDR3 covers 14 residues. Trimming took 0 bases from V and 3 from J, leaving 8 bases between them.

This clonotype was seen ten or more times. The junction departs from germline at one end; a sequencing error may be responsible. In DNA form, the CDR3 reads TGTGCTAGCAGCTTAGCCGGGCAGGGCTCCTACGAGCAGTACTTC. Translated, it gives CASSLAGQGSYEQYF. V usage is TRBV7-2 and J usage is TRBJ2-7; a possible D gene is TRBD1 (5 bases). This CDR3 contains 15 residues. Germline lookup yields CDR1 SGHTA and CDR2 FQGNSA. The whole variable domain, filled in from reference TRBV7-2 and TRBJ2-7, reads GAGVSQSPSNKVTEKGKDVELRCDPISGHTALYWYRQSLGQGLEFLIYFQGNSAPDKSGLPSDRFSAERTGGSVSTLTIQRTQQEDSAVYLCASSLAGQGSYEQYFGPGTRLTVT.

This clonotype was seen repeatedly, ten times or more. V usage is TRBV4-3 and J usage is TRBJ2-1, with D uncertain. Trimming pared 0 bases from V and 4 bases from J, leaving 10 bases between. Germline V gives CDR1 LGHNA, CDR2 YSLEER. This CDR3 region has 15 residues. The CDR3 sequence is CASSQDPLLYNEQFF. CDR3 DNA sequence: TGCGCCAGCAGCCAAGATCCCCTTCTTTACAATGAGCAGTTCTTC.

This clonotype was seen ten or more times. The chain recombines TRBV6-2 or TRBV6-3 with TRBJ2-3; 12 bases align to TRBD2. V was clipped by 6 bases and J by 2 bases; unmatched bases: 9. This CDR3 is built from 17 residues. Per germline, CDR1 MNHEY and CDR2 SVGEGT. CDR3 DNA: TGTGCCAGCAGGGACTCTAGCGGGGGGGGATACACAGATACGCAGTATTTT. It yields the protein CASRDSSGGGYTDTQYF.

This clonotype came up a few times. Given a much more abundant clone one base away, this may be a read error. V is TRBV7-9 and J is TRBJ2-5; the match to TRBD1 covers 8 bases. CDR3 length: 12 residues. V was pared by 5 bases and J by 11 bases, with 7 bases of the junction left unmatched. CDR1 is SEHNR and CDR2 is FQNEAQ in the germline V gene (reference sequence). CDR3 DNA: TGTGCCAGCAGCCCCCAGACAGGGGAGCAGTACTTC. Translated, it gives CASSPQTGEQYF. Together with reference TRBV7-9 and TRBJ2-5, the CDR3 gives the full variable domain: DTGVSQNPRHKITKRGQNVTFRCDPISEHNRLYWYRQTLGQGPEFLTYFQNEAQLEKSRLLSDRFSAERPKGSFSTLEIQRTEQGDSAMYLCASSPQTGEQYFGPGTRLLVL.

Concerning this clonotype: Since a much larger clone is just one base distant, this may be a read error. The CDR3 protein is CASANHLRGHTF. The CDR3 bases are TGTGCCAGCGCCAACCACCTCCGGGGCCACACCTTC. The chain has TRBV6-5 and TRBJ1-2, with D tentatively TRBD1 (5 bases). The CDR3 is 12 amino acids. Per germline, CDR1 MNHEY and CDR2 SVGAGI. V dropped 8 bases and J dropped 12 bases, with 19 bases sitting between them.

V gene TRBV6-2 or TRBV6-3 combines with J gene TRBJ2-4, with D maybe TRBD1 (5 bases). Trimming shortened V by 4 bases and J by 7 bases, and 14 bases separated the two germline ends. In germline, CDR1 is MNHEY, CDR2 SVGEGT. The CDR3 contains 14 residues. DNA of the CDR3: TGTGCCAGCAGTTTGATCGCAGGGTCGAACATTCAGTACTTC. It codes for CASSLIAGSNIQYF.

On this clonotype: One base away lies a much larger clone, so this may be a sequencing read error. The V gene is TRBV15, the J gene TRBJ1-1; perhaps TRBD1 as D (6 bases). Germline V lookup: CDR1 LNHNV, CDR2 YYDKDF (reference sequence). The CDR3 covers 15 residues. CDR3 amino acids: CTTSRDPKGGTEAFF. In DNA form, the CDR3 reads TGTACCACCAGCAGAGATCCCAAAGGGGGCACTGAAGCTTTCTTT. The whole variable domain, remainder taken from reference TRBV15 and TRBJ1-1, is DAMVIQNPRYQVTQFGKPVTLSCSQTLNHNVMYWYQQKSSQAPKLLFHYYDKDFNNEADTPDNFQSRRPNTSFCFLDIRSPGLGDTAMYLCTTSRDPKGGTEAFFGQGTRLTVV.

This clonotype has at least ten counts. The rearrangement links TRBV7-2 to TRBJ2-1, with 8 bases lining up with TRBD2. CDR3 size: 16 residues. Per the germline V gene, CDR1 is SGHTA and CDR2 is FQGNSA. With 5 bases clipped from V and 8 bases from J, the junction kept 14 bases outside the gene matches. CDR3 sequence (DNA): TGTGCCAGCAGCACGACTGGGCGGGGGGCCCACCATGAGCAGTTCTTC. This gives the protein CASSTTGRGAHHEQFF.

This clonotype was observed a handful of times. A far larger clone is one nucleotide away, so this likely arose from a read error. The conserved closing phenylalanine or tryptophan is absent in this CDR3, likely reflecting a read error. The V call is TRBV3-1, the J call TRBJ1-2; the D is unclear. V lost 0 bases and J 2 bases, leaving 4 bases between the germline ends. Germline CDR1 and CDR2: LGHDT and YNNKEL (reference sequence). CDR3 length equals 13 residues. The CDR3 region is CASSQDGNYGYTC. CDR3 sequence (DNA): TGTGCCAGCAGCCAAGATGGCAACTATGGCTACACCTGC.

The rearrangement links TRBV6-2 or TRBV6-3 to TRBJ2-7; TRBD1 might be the D (6 bases). TRBJ2-4 matches the DNA end more closely, so the J call is doubtful. Germline CDR1 MNHEY, CDR2 SVGEGT. The CDR3 is 17 amino acids. The CDR3 loop is CASRILQGPYLKNIQYF. The CDR3 DNA is TGTGCCAGCAGGATCCTACAGGGCCCTTATCTAAAAAACATTCAGTACTTC.

This clonotype has just a few counts. A much larger clone differs from this one at a single base, so this may be a read error. The rearrangement links TRBV5-1 to TRBJ2-1; D remains unclear. The end of the DNA fits TRBJ2-7 better, so the J call may be wrong. This CDR3 has 14 residues. The germline V gene encodes CDR1 SGHRS and CDR2 YFSETQ. The CDR3 coding sequence is TGCGCCACCGCCGTGGAGAGCTCCTACAATGAGCAGTACTTC. Translated: CATAVESSYNEQYF.

To note about this clonotype: A read error is possible here, since a much larger clone lies one base away. The chain is built from TRBV6-6 and TRBJ1-4; 7 bases are a match to TRBD1. Germline loops: CDR1 MNHNY, CDR2 SVGAGI (reference sequence). Trimming removed 4 bases from V and 10 bases from J; junction bases left unmatched: 6. CDR3 size: 13 residues. As DNA, the CDR3 is TGTGCCAGCAGTTCATACAGGGGAGCAAAACTGTTTTTT. Its protein is CASSSYRGAKLFF.

Notes on this clonotype: This may come from a read error, since a much larger clone is one base off. The V and J genes are TRBV12-3 or TRBV12-4 and TRBJ2-1; 10 bases map to TRBD2. The CDR3 contains 15 residues. CDR3 DNA: TGTGCCAGCATCATGGGACTAGCGAGGTACAATGGGCAGTTCTTC. It specifies CASIMGLARYNGQFF.

This clonotype was seen many times. The rearrangement uses TRBV6-2 or TRBV6-3 and TRBJ2-4; D is uncertain. The CDR3 is made up of 17 amino acids. Between the trimmed V and J ends, which lost 6 bases and 0 bases, there was a span of 18 bases. Looked up from germline, CDR1 is MNHEY and CDR2 is SVGEGT. CDR3: CASRRGDILLAKNIQYF. The CDR3, as DNA: TGTGCCAGCAGGAGAGGTGACATTCTGCTAGCCAAAAACATTCAGTACTTC.

This clonotype showed up just a few times. Possible read error: a much larger clone is one base away. The gene calls are TRBV5-1 and TRBJ2-2; the D is unclear. From germline, CDR1 is SGHRS and CDR2 YFSETQ. The CDR3 totals 14 residues. With 3 bases removed from V and 2 bases from J, the gap between germline ends came to 8 bases. The CDR3, as DNA: TGCGCCAGCAGCTGGGCGTCTAACACCGGGGAGCTGTTTTTT. It codes for CASSWASNTGELFF.

This clonotype was counted ten times or more. V and J are TRBV7-9 and TRBJ2-5, with D unresolved. The germline gives CDR1 SEHNR, CDR2 FQNEAQ (reference sequence). CDR3 length equals 14 residues. V was pared by 5 bases and J by 3 bases, with 13 bases between. CDR3 sequence: CASSPSAVEETQYF. The CDR3 nucleotides are TGTGCCAGCAGCCCAAGTGCGGTAGAAGAGACCCAGTACTTC.